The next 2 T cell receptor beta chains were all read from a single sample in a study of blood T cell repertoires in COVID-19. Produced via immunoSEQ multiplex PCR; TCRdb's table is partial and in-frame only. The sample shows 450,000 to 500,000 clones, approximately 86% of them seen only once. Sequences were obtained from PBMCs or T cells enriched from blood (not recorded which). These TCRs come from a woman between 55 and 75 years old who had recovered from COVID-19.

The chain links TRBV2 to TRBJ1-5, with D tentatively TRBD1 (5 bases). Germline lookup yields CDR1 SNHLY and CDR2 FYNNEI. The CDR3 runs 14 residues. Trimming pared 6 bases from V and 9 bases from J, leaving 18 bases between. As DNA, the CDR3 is TGTGCCAGCAGAGGGGAAAGTTGGGCTCGGCCCCAGCATTTT. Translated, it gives CASRGESWARPQHF.

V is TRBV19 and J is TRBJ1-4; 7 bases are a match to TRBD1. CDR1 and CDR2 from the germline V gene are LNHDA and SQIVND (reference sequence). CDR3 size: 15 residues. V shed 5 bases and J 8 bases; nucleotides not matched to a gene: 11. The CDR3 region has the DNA TGTGCCAGTAGTCCTCGACAGGGTAATACGGAAAAACTGTTTTTT. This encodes CASSPRQGNTEKLFF. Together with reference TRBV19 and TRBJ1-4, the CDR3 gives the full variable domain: DGGITQSPKYLFRKEGQNVTLSCEQNLNHDAMYWYRQDPGQGLRLIYYSQIVNDFQKGDIAEGYSVSREKKESFPLTVTSAQKNPTAFYLCASSPRQGNTEKLFFGSGTQLSVL.